The following is a TCR beta chain sequence with its context. The entry originates in a study of blood T cell repertoires in COVID-19. In the study overall: Acute and convalescent COVID-19 specimens originated in the United States, Italy and Spain. PBMCs, B-cell-depleted T cells, or T cells provided the cDNA or gDNA that made up the material.

CDR1 is MNHEY and CDR2 is SVGEGT in the germline V gene. J gave up 3 bases and V 5 bases, and 3 bases lay outside the gene matches. This CDR3 comprises 13 residues. Original processing notes: Amplification of reference gene primers was used by the study to estimate nucleated cell counts. Repertoires were generated with immunoSEQ multiplex PCR, while TCRdb's copy carries only in-frame clones and drops some. The V and J calls and the clone size are those of that table, but D and trimming were determined from the DNA. The sample has 140,000 to 150,000 clones; 84% are singletons. The sequence derives from a human donor in a cohort sampled during active COVID-19. The V and J genes are TRBV6-2 or TRBV6-3 and TRBJ1-2; TRBD1 matches at 7 bases. The sequenced sample was peripheral blood. The CDR3, as DNA: TGTGCCAGCAGTCGACAGGGCGACTATGGCTACACCTTC. Translation: CASSRQGDYGYTF.